The T cell receptor (beta chain) described here comes from a study of regulatory T cells in long-lasting Graves disease. To make TCR beta libraries, researchers used iRepertoire HTBI primers and Arm-PCR of CDR3 regions. Using its own MiXCR run on the multiplex PCR reads, TCRdb lists one record per CDR3 protein. The data show about 470,000 distinct CDR3 sequences, under 25% seen once. This clonotype was seen a few times. This may come from a read error, since a much larger clone is one base off. This CDR3 has 12 amino acids. Per germline, CDR1 MNHNS and CDR2 SASEGT. Deletions cut 6 bases from V and 7 bases from J, with 9 bases between. Regarding time point: persistent/refractory GD, antithyroid drugs over 5 years with positive TRAb. TCR sequences were obtained from RNA taken from PBMCs.

The sequence derives from a female donor with Graves disease. The source material was peripheral blood mononuclear cells (PBMCs), sampled when the disease was refractory, from a patient treated with antithyroid drugs. V gene TRBV6-1 combines with J gene TRBJ2-2; D unclear. The CDR3 reads CASSPWGGELFF. DNA of the CDR3: TGTGCCAGCAGCCCCTGGGGCGGGGAGCTGTTTTTT.